These 10 T cell receptor beta chains share one sample of origin, sequenced in a study of identical twins. One entry per CDR3 protein, called by TCRdb with MiXCR from the 5' RACE reads. The sample consists of around 570,000 distinct CDR3 sequences, just under 10% of them appearing once. These sequences were also reported in another study, on yellow fever vaccine responses in identical twins.

Sequenced: PBMCs. These receptors came from a woman between 18 and 29 years old in good health.

This clonotype came up many times. The chain employs TRBV6-5 and TRBJ2-2; the D is unclear. V was trimmed by 0 bases and J by 5 bases, leaving 7 bases between them. Germline V gene sequence: CDR1 MNHEY, CDR2 SVGAGI. The CDR3 loop spans 14 amino acids. CDR3 loop: CASSYSSETGELFF. The CDR3 bases are TGTGCCAGCAGTTACTCTTCCGAGACCGGGGAGCTGTTTTTT.

The gene calls are TRBV12-3 or TRBV12-4 and TRBJ2-1, with TRBD1 matching 10 bases. V shed 4 bases and J 6 bases; nucleotides not matched to a gene: 6. This CDR3 spans 15 amino acids. The CDR3 spells CASSSPGQGRNEQFF. The CDR3 DNA is TGTGCCAGCAGTTCTCCGGGACAGGGGCGCAATGAGCAGTTCTTC.

This clonotype was recorded many times. The chain joins TRBV6-2 or TRBV6-3 to TRBJ2-2; maybe TRBD1 (6 bases). Germline CDR1 and CDR2: MNHEY and SVGEGT. V dropped 2 bases and J dropped 1 base, with 11 bases sitting between them. The length of the CDR3 is 16 residues. The CDR3 loop is CASSYDGTMNTGELFF. The CDR3 DNA sequence: TGTGCCAGCAGTTACGATGGGACAATGAACACCGGGGAGCTGTTTTTT.

This clonotype was seen ten or more times. The rearrangement links TRBV6-2 or TRBV6-3 to TRBJ2-1; D is perhaps TRBD2 (6 bases). The CDR3 has 14 amino acids. V shed 4 bases and J shed 2 bases, with 9 bases lying between them. Germline V gives CDR1 MNHEY, CDR2 SVGEGT. The CDR3 region has the DNA TGTGCCAGCAGTTTCTCTAGCGCCTACAATGAGCAGTTCTTC. Residues: CASSFSSAYNEQFF.

This clonotype has more than one count but fewer than ten. V gene TRBV20-1 combines with J gene TRBJ1-6, with D unresolved. The V and J ends lost 4 bases and 2 bases respectively, with 9 bases between them. The CDR3 is 14 residues long. Germline-derived CDR1 and CDR2 are DFQATT and SNEGSKA (reference sequence). CDR3 in amino acids: CSANLGAYNSPLHF. The CDR3 DNA is TGCAGTGCTAACCTTGGGGCCTATAATTCACCCCTCCACTTT.

The genes are TRBV6-5 and TRBJ2-3; 8 bases are a match to TRBD1. This CDR3 contains 15 residues. V was clipped by 4 bases and J by 10 bases; unmatched bases: 13. Germline CDR1 and CDR2: MNHEY and SVGAGI. The CDR3 DNA follows: TGTGCCAGCAGTTCTGGACAGGGCTTTGGATGGGCGCAGTATTTT. It codes for CASSSGQGFGWAQYF.

This CDR3 reads CAFCPRGGTGGQNYEQYF. The CDR3 nucleotides are TGTGCCTTCTGTCCCCGGGGTGGAACGGGAGGCCAGAACTACGAGCAGTACTTC. The gene calls are TRBV3-1 and TRBJ2-7; TRBD2 matches 7 bases. V lost 11 bases, J lost 3 bases, and 25 bases stayed unmatched. The CDR3 totals 18 residues. Looked up from germline, CDR1 is LGHDT and CDR2 is YNNKEL (reference sequence).

This clonotype appeared many times. The J gene is TRBJ2-5, the V gene TRBV19; D is unresolved. V was pared by 3 bases and J by 5 bases, with 7 bases between. Per the germline V gene, CDR1 is LNHDA and CDR2 is SQIVND (reference sequence). The CDR3 sequence is 12 residues long. CDR3 in DNA: TGTGCCAGTAGTATCACCAAGGAGACCCAGTACTTC. Amino acid sequence: CASSITKETQYF.

This clonotype was recorded at least ten times. This rearrangement joins TRBV12-3 or TRBV12-4 to TRBJ2-3; 11 bases fit TRBD2. This CDR3 has 16 amino acids. V dropped 3 bases and J dropped 2; count of bases not matched to a gene: 4. The CDR3 coding sequence is TGTGCCAGCAGTTTGCGGACTAGCGGGTCCACAGATACGCAGTATTTT. It codes for CASSLRTSGSTDTQYF.

V usage is TRBV3-1 and J usage is TRBJ2-7, with TRBD2 matching over 8 bases. There are 15 residues in the CDR3. The ends lost 2 bases at V and 2 bases at J; junction bases unmatched: 5. CDR1 and CDR2 from the germline V gene are LGHDT and YNNKEL (reference sequence). CDR3 coding DNA: TGTGCCAGCAGCCAAACTAGCGGATTAGCCTACGAGCAGTACTTC. Its translation: CASSQTSGLAYEQYF.